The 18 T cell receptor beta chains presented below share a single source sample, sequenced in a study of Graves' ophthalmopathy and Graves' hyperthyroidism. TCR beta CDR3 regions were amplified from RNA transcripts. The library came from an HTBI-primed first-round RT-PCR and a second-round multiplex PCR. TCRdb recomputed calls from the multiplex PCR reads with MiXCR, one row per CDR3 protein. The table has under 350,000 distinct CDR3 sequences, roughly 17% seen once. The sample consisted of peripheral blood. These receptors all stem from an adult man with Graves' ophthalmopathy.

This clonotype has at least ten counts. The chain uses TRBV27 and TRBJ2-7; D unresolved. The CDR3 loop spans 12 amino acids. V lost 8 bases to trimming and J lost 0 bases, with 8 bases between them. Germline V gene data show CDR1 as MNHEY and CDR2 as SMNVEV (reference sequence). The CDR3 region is CASGISSYEQYF. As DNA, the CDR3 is TGTGCCAGCGGGATTAGCTCCTACGAGCAGTACTTC.

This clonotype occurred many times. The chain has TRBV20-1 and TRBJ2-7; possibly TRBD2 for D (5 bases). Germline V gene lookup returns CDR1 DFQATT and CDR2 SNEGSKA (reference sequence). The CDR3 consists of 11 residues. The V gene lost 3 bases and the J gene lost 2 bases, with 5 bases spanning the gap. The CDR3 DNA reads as TGCAGTGCTAGCGGGACCTACGAGCAGTACTTC. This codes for CSASGTYEQYF.

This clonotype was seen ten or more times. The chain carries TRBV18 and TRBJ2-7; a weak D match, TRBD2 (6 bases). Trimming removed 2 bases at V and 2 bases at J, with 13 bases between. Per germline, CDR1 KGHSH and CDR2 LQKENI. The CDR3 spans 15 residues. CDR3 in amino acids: CASSPYSPGAYEQYF. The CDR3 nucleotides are TGTGCCAGCTCACCATACTCCCCGGGGGCCTACGAGCAGTACTTC. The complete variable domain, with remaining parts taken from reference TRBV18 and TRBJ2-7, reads NAGVMQNPRHLVRRRGQEARLRCSPMKGHSHVYWYRQLPEEGLKFMVYLQKENIIDESGMPKERFSAEFPKEGPSILRIQQVVRGDSAAYFCASSPYSPGAYEQYFGPGTRLTVT.

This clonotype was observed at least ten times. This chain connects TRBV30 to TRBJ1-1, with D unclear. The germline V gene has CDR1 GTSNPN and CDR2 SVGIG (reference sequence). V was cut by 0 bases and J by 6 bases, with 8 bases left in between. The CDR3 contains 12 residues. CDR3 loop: CAWSVNLAEAFF. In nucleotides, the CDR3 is TGTGCCTGGAGTGTAAATTTGGCTGAAGCTTTCTTT. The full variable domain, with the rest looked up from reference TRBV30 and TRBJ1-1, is SQTIHQWPATLVQPVGSPLSLECTVEGTSNPNLYWYRQAAGRGLQLLFYSVGIGQISSEVPQNLSASRPQDRQFILSSKKLLLSDSGFYLCAWSVNLAEAFFGQGTRLTVV.

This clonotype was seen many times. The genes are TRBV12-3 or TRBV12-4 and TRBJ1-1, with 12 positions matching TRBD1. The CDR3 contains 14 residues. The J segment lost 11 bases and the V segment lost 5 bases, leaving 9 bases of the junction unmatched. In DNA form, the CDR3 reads TGTGCCAGCAGTGAAAGGGACAGGGGGCTGGAGGCTTTCTTT. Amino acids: CASSERDRGLEAFF.

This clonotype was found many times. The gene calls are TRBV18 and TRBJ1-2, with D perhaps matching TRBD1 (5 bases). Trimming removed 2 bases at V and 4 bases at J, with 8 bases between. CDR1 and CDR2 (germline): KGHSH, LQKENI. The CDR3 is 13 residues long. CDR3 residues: CASSPWDGYGYTF. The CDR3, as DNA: TGTGCCAGCTCACCATGGGACGGCTATGGCTACACCTTC.

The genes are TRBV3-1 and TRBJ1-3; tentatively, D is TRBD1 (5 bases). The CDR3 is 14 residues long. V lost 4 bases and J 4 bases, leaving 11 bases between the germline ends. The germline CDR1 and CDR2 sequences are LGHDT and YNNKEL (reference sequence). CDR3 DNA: TGTGCCAGCAGCCCAGCAGGGTTCGGAAACACCATATATTTT. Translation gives CASSPAGFGNTIYF.

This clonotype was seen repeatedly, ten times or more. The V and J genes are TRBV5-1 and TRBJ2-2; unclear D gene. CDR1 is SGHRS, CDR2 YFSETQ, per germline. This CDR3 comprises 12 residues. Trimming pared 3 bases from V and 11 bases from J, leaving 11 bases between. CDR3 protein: CASSSTRVELFF. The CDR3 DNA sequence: TGCGCCAGCAGCTCGACTCGAGTAGAGCTGTTTTTT.

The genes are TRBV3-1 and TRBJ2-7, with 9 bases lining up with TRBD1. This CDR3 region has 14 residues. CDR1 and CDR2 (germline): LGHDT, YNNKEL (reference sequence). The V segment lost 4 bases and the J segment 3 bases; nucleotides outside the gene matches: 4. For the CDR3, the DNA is TGTGCCAGCAGCCCGGACAGGGGATACTACGAGCAGTACTTC. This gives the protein CASSPDRGYYEQYF.

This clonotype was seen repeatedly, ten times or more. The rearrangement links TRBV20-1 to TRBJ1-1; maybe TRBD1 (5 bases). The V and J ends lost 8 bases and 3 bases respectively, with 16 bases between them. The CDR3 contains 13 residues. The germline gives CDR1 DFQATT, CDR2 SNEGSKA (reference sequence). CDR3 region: CSQGVQQHTEAFF. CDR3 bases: TGCAGTCAAGGGGTACAACAACACACTGAAGCTTTCTTT.

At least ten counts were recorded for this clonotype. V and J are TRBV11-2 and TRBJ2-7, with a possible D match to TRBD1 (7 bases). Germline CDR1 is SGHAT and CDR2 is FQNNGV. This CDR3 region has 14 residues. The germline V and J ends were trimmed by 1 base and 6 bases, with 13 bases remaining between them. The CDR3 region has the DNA TGTGCCAGCAGCTTAGTGTCAGGGGGGCGCGAGCAGTACTTC. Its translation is CASSLVSGGREQYF.

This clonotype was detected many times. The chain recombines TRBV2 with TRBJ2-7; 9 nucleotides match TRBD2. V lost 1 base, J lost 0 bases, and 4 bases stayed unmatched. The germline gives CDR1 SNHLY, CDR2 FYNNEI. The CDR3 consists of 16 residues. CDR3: CASSEVSGGSSYEQYF. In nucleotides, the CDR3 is TGTGCCAGCAGTGAAGTGAGCGGGGGGTCCTCCTACGAGCAGTACTTC.

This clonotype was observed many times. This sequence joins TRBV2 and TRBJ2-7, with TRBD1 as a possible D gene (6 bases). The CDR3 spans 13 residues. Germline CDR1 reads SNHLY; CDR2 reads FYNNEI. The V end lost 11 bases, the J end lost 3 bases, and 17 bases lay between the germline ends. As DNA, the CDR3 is TGTGCCGGCAAGGTCGAGGGGGTCTACGAGCAGTACTTC. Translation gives CAGKVEGVYEQYF.

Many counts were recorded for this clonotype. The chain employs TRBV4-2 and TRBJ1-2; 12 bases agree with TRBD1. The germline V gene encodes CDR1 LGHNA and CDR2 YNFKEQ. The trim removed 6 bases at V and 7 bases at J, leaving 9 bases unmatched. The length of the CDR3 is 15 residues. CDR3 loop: CASRDTGTGGSGYTF. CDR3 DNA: TGTGCCAGCAGGGATACGGGGACAGGGGGCTCTGGCTACACCTTC.

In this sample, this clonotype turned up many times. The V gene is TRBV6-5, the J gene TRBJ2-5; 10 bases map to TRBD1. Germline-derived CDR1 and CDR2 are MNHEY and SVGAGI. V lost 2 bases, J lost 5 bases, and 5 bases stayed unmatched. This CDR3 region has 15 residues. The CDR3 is CASSYGTGVRETQYF. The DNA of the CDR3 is TGTGCCAGCAGTTACGGGACAGGGGTCCGTGAGACCCAGTACTTC.

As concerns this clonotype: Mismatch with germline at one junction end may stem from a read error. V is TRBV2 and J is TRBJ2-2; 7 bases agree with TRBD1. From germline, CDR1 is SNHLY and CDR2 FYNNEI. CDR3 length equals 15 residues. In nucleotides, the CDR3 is TGTGTCAGCAGTCGGGACAGTGCGAACACCGGGGAGCTGTTTTTT. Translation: CVSSRDSANTGELFF.

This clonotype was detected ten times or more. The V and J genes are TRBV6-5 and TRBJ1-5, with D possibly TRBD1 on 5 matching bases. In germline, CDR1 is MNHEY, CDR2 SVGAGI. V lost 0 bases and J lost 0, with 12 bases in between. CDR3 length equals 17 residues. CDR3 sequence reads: CASSYSGTAYSNQPQHF. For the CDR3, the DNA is TGTGCCAGCAGTTACTCGGGGACCGCGTATAGCAATCAGCCCCAGCATTTT.

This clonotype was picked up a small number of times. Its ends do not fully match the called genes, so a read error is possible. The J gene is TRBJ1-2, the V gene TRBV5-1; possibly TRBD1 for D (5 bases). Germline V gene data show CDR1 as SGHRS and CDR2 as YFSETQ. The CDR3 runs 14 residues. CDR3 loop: CASSLVRASYGYNF. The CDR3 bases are TGCGCCAGCAGCTTGGTCAGGGCGTCGTATGGCTACAACTTC. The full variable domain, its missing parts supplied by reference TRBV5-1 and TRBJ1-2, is KAGVTQTPRYLIKTRGQQVTLSCSPISGHRSVSWYQQTPGQGLQFLFEYFSETQRNKGNFPGRFSGRQFSNSRSEMNVSTLELGDSALYLCASSLVRASYGYNFGSGTRLTVV.